This section outlines one T cell receptor beta chain sequence together with its context. This record comes from a study of T cell changes during pregnancy in multiple sclerosis. The repertoire was sequenced with immunoSEQ multiplex PCR; TCRdb's copy has only in-frame clones and lacks some. Among some 29,000 clones listed, about nine tenths were seen once. This specimen was CD4+ T cells from peripheral blood mononuclear cells, taken in the first trimester of pregnancy. The source of this sequence is a female donor in good health, enrolled as a control in a pregnancy study.

CDR3 coding DNA: TGCGCCAGCAGCCAGGCCGGGACAGCAAACACTGAAGCTTTCTTT. Translated, it gives CASSQAGTANTEAFF. The gene calls are TRBV4-3 and TRBJ1-1, with 7 bases identical to TRBD1. Germline V gives CDR1 LGHNA, CDR2 YSLEER. The CDR3 spans 15 residues. V dropped 3 bases and J dropped 2; count of bases not matched to a gene: 6.